The source of this T cell receptor beta chain is a study of CD8 T cells in ankylosing spondylitis. As the method for making TCR beta libraries, quantitative 5'-RACE with molecular barcodes was used. TCRdb processed the 5' RACE reads anew with MiXCR; each CDR3 protein has one entry. The sample holds about 450,000 distinct CDR3 sequences, 20% to 30% seen once. Germline CDR1 is GTSNPN and CDR2 is SVGIG (reference sequence). The trim removed 5 bases at V and 6 bases at J, leaving 4 bases unmatched. The CDR3 consists of 12 residues. As for this clonotype: The antigen is undetermined.

Study-wide findings and caveats: Seemingly distinctive of ankylosing spondylitis blood was a TCR beta motif formed by eight highly homologous variants. Reports say disease-linked clones showed up significantly more in matched ankylosing spondylitis synovial fluid. A number of the motif variants had already been described in reactive arthritis synovial fluid and blood.

The chain links TRBV30 to TRBJ1-1, with 9 positions matching TRBD1. Sequencing used blood, either unsorted or a sorted T cell fraction (not recorded which). This TCR derives from a male donor with ankylosing spondylitis. The CDR3 here is CAWGTGRSEAFF. The CDR3 DNA follows: TGTGCCTGGGGGACAGGGAGGTCTGAAGCTTTCTTT.